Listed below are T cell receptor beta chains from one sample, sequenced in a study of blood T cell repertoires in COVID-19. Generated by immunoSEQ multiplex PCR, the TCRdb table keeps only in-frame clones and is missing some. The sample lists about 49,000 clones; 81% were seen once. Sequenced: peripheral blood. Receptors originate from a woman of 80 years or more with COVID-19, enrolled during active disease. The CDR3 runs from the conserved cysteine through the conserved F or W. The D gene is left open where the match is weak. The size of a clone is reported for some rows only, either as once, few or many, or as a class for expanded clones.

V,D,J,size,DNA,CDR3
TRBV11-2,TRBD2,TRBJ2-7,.,TGTGCCAGCAGTCCGACTAGCGGGGTTACCTACGAGCAGTACTTC,CASSPTSGVTYEQYF
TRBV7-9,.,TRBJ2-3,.,TGTGCCAGCAGCTTAGCTATCTCTCCGGGGAGCACAGATACGCAGTATTTT,CASSLAISPGSTDTQYF
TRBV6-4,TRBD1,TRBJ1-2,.,TGTGCCAGCAGTGTCACAGGGGGTAGGGGCTACACCTTC,CASSVTGGRGYTF
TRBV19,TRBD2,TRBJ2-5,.,TGTGCCAGTAGCCCTAGCGGAGAAGAGACCCAGTACTTC,CASSPSGEETQYF
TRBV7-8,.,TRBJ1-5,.,TGTGCCAGCAGCCATGTATTTCAGCCCCAGCATTTT,CASSHVFQPQHF
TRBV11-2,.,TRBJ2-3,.,TGTGCCAGCAGCTTGGGAACAGGGTGGGCCACAGATACGCAGTATTTT,CASSLGTGWATDTQYF
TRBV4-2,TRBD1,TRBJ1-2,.,TGTGCCAGCAGCCAAGCTGACAGGGCTGGCTATGGCTACACCTTC,CASSQADRAGYGYTF
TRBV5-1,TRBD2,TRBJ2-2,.,TGCGCCAGCAGCTCCGGACTAGCGGGGGGACACACCGGGGAGCTGTTTTTT,CASSSGLAGGHTGELFF
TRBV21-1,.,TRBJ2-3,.,TGTGCCAGCAGCATTTCTTGGCAGGGAACAGATACGCAGTATTTT,CASSISWQGTDTQYF
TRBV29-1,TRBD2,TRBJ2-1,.,TGCAGCGTTGACGACACCGGGACTAGCGGGAGGGGTGAGCAGTTCTTC,CSVDDTGTSGRGEQFF
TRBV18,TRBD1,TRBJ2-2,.,TGTGCCAGCTCACCTTCCCAGGGGGCAGTCACCGGGGAGCTGTTTTTT,CASSPSQGAVTGELFF
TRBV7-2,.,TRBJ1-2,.,TGTGCCAGCAGCTCCTCTCGGGGGGCCATTGGCTACACCTTC,CASSSSRGAIGYTF
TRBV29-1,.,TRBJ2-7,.,TGCAGCGTTGTCTACAGGGAGTCCTACGAGCAGTACTTC,CSVVYRESYEQYF
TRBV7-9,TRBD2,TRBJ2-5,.,TGTGCCAGCAGGGAACACGGGACTAGCGGGAGGAGGGAGACCCAGTACTTC,CASREHGTSGRRETQYF
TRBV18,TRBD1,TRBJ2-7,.,TGTGCCAGCTCACCACTGGGACAGGGGGGAGCGTACTTC,CASSPLGQGGAYF
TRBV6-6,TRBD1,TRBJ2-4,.,TGTGCCAGCAGTTACCCGGGACAGGGCCAAAACATTCAGTACTTC,CASSYPGQGQNIQYF
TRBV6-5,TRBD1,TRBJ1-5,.,TGTGCCAGCAGCCGGACAGGGGGAATCGAGCCCCAGCATTTT,CASSRTGGIEPQHF
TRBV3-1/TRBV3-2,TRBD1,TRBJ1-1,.,TGTGCCAGCAGCCGCTCAGAGGGGGCAGGGACTGAAGCTTTCTTT,CASSRSEGAGTEAFF
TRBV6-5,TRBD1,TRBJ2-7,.,TGTGCCAGCAGTTGGGGACAGGTTAGCTCCTACGAGCAGTACTTC,CASSWGQVSSYEQYF
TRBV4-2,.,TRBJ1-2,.,TGTGCCAGCAGCCAAGTTTCAGGAGCGAGCGGATCCCAGTATGGCTACACCTTC,CASSQVSGASGSQYGYTF
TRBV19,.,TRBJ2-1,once,TGTGCCAGTAGACCGCGGCCGGCGGGGAGCTCCTACAATGAGCAGTTCTTC,CASRPRPAGSSYNEQFF
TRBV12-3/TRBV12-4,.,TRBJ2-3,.,TGTGCCAGCAGTTTCCGGGGTCCAGATACGCAGTATTTT,CASSFRGPDTQYF
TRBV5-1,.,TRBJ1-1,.,TGCGCCAGCATCGGGAACACTGAAGCTTTCTTT,CASIGNTEAFF
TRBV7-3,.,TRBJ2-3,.,TGTGCCAGCAGCTTAGCGGGATTTTTAGATACGCAGTATTTT,CASSLAGFLDTQYF
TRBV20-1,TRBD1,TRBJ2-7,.,TGCAGTGCTAGTGGGCCAGGGGGCGGGGAGCAGTACTTC,CSASGPGGGEQYF
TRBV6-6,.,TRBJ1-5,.,TGTGCCAGCTGCGGCGGATTATCACAGCCCCAGCATTTT,CASCGGLSQPQHF
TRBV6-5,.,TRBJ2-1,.,TGTGCCAGCAGTTACCCAAACAGACTAGAGGAGCAGTTCTTC,CASSYPNRLEEQFF
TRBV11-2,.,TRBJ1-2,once,TGTGCCAGCAGCCAGATGCTAGACTATGGCTACACCTTC,CASSQMLDYGYTF
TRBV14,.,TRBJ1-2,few,TGTGCCAGCTCTAACAACTATGGCTACACCTTC,CASSNNYGYTF
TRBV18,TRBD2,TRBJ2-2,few,TGTGCCAGCTCACCCCCCTCTAGCGGCACCGGGGAGCTGTTTTTT,CASSPPSSGTGELFF
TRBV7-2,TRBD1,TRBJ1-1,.,TGTGCCAGCAGCATCGAACCGACAGGGAACGGTAAAGCTTTCTTT,CASSIEPTGNGKAFF